The T cell receptor beta chain described here comes from a study of blood T cell repertoires in COVID-19. Across the whole study: COVID-19 samples collected from the United States, Italy and Spain covered acute and convalescent phases.

Authors' processing steps: The authors estimated nucleated cell counts from reference gene primer amplification. The repertoire was sequenced with immunoSEQ multiplex PCR; TCRdb's copy has only in-frame clones and lacks some. The V and J calls and clone size are taken from that table; D and trimming were inferred from the DNA. The sample gives 130,000 or so clones, just under 85% of which show up once; roughly 13% is in the top ten. Trimming took off 1 base at V and 4 bases at J, with 12 bases between the two ends. Germline V gene data show CDR1 as SGHDT and CDR2 as YYEEEE. CDR3 length: 15 amino acids.

This sequence was found in a human donor in a cohort sampled during active COVID-19. The sequenced material came from peripheral blood. J is TRBJ1-5 and V is TRBV5-6; D possibly corresponds to TRBD1 (6 bases). DNA of the CDR3: TGTGCCAGCAGCTTGTCGACAGGTGATAATCAGCCCCAGCATTTT. It codes for CASSLSTGDNQPQHF.